The 11 T cell receptor beta chains presented below share a single source sample, sequenced in a study of T-cell memory formation after mild COVID-19. A single record per CDR3 protein comes from TCRdb applying MiXCR to the 5' RACE reads. The repertoire holds about 340,000 distinct CDR3 sequences, with over 20% as singletons. Sequenced sample: PBMCs or a T cell subset sorted from them (not recorded which). The receptors here all came from an adult woman who had mild COVID-19 (a few samples of this study predate the infection). Cell type and time point are not known.

Points on this clonotype: The germline gene is not matched at one end of the junction; a read error may be the cause. J is TRBJ2-3 and V is TRBV7-7; 7 bases map to TRBD2. CDR3 length: 16 residues. Germline V CDR1 and CDR2: SSHAT, FNYEAQ (reference sequence). The CDR3 protein is CASSPTGGGYTDTQYF. DNA for the CDR3: TGTGCTAGCAGCCCCACCGGCGGGGGTTACACAGATACGCAGTATTTT.

The CDR3 is CSGVGGVNTEAFF. CDR3 nucleotides: TGCAGTGGGGTGGGAGGGGTGAACACTGAAGCTTTCTTT. The chain is built from TRBV20-1 and TRBJ1-1, with D tentatively TRBD1 (5 bases). V lost 7 bases to trimming and J lost 0 bases, with 12 bases between them. The CDR3 length is 13 residues. Germline CDR1 DFQATT, CDR2 SNEGSKA (reference sequence).

This chain links TRBV27 with TRBJ1-1; TRBD1 is a possible D gene (6 bases). CDR1 and CDR2 (germline): MNHEY, SMNVEV (reference sequence). The CDR3 is made up of 14 amino acids. Trimming removed 1 base from V and 6 bases from J, with 12 bases in between. CDR3 bases: TGTGCCAGCAGTTTATGGGGGGCGAATGCTGAAGCTTTCTTT. This translates into CASSLWGANAEAFF.

The chain combines TRBV4-1 with TRBJ2-1, with TRBD2 matching over 8 bases. Germline CDR1 MGHRA, CDR2 YSYEKL. The V and J ends lost 1 base and 0 bases, in that order; junction bases with no gene match: 8. The length of the CDR3 is 18 residues. CDR3 coding DNA: TGCGCCAGCAGCCAAGCCCTGGACGGGGGGGCCTCCTACAATGAGCAGTTCTTC. As protein: CASSQALDGGASYNEQFF.

The V gene is TRBV27, the J gene TRBJ1-1, with D possibly TRBD1 on 5 matching bases. Looked up from germline, CDR1 is MNHEY and CDR2 is SMNVEV (reference sequence). The CDR3 runs 13 residues. V lost 6 bases to trimming and J lost 4 bases, with 12 bases between them. The CDR3 DNA reads as TGTGCCAGCAGCTGGGCAGGGAGCACTGAAGCTTTCTTT. Translated, it gives CASSWAGSTEAFF.

The gene calls are TRBV12-3 or TRBV12-4 and TRBJ2-7; TRBD1 is a possible D gene (5 bases). The CDR3 loop spans 13 amino acids. The ends were cut back, 2 bases at V and 6 bases at J, with 11 bases in the middle. The CDR3 sequence is CASSLQGSLEQYF. For the CDR3, the DNA is TGTGCCAGCAGTTTACAGGGAAGCCTCGAGCAGTACTTC.

The table lists this clonotype with many counts. This chain joins TRBV12-3 or TRBV12-4 and TRBJ2-3; D is unclear. The CDR3 consists of 12 residues. The ends were cut back, 3 bases at V and 4 bases at J, with 5 bases in the middle. The CDR3 coding sequence is TGTGCCAGCAGTTTTAGTGCAGATACGCAGTATTTT. Its translation is CASSFSADTQYF.

The chain has TRBV29-1 and TRBJ2-6; D may correspond to TRBD1 or TRBD2 (6 bases each). V was cut by 1 base and J by 5 bases, with 15 bases left in between. The CDR3 is made up of 16 amino acids. Germline V gene lookup returns CDR1 SQVTM and CDR2 ANQGSEA. CDR3 sequence: CSVEVGGLSRANVLTF. The CDR3 nucleotides are TGCAGCGTTGAAGTGGGGGGCCTCTCGAGGGCCAACGTCCTGACTTTC.

The CDR3 DNA sequence: TGTGCCAGCACCTGGACAGGGGTCGACTACGAGCAGTACTTC. Its protein product is CASTWTGVDYEQYF. The chain uses TRBV12-3 or TRBV12-4 and TRBJ2-7; 9 positions match TRBD1. V was pared by 7 bases and J by 3 bases, with 7 bases of the junction left unmatched. The CDR3 contains 14 residues.

In its sample, this clonotype was seen a few times. This chain uses TRBV24-1 with TRBJ1-1, with a possible D match to TRBD1 (5 bases). Germline V gives CDR1 KGHDR, CDR2 SFDVKD. This CDR3 spans 12 amino acids. V was cut by 3 bases and J by 11 bases, with 12 bases left in between. The CDR3 DNA is TGTGCCACCAGTGATCGGGGGACTCGGGCTTTCTTT. This encodes CATSDRGTRAFF.

This clonotype was observed a few times. The chain combines TRBV18 with TRBJ2-7, with D unresolved. This CDR3 spans 13 amino acids. V was clipped by 0 bases and J by 5 bases, with 8 bases between them. Germline V gene data show CDR1 as KGHSH and CDR2 as LQKENI. CDR3 protein: CASSPPTANEQYF. The CDR3, as DNA: TGTGCCAGCTCACCACCGACCGCTAACGAGCAGTACTTC.